This T cell receptor (beta chain) was profiled in a study of response to subunit inactivated influenza vaccine. The study, taken as a whole, reports: Authors suggested that a seasonal influenza vaccination recruits few new T cells each time.

TCRdb re-called the RT-PCR reads with MiXCR, one entry per CDR3 protein. Of 250,000 to 350,000 distinct CDR3 sequences listed, 20% to 25% are singletons. This clonotype was counted between two and nine times. The antigen is not known. V lost 6 bases and J lost 6; bases outside the gene matches: 8. This CDR3 has 13 amino acids. Germline CDR1 is DFQATT and CDR2 is SNEGSKA (reference sequence). The chain uses TRBV20-1 and TRBJ1-2, with TRBD1 matching over 9 bases. The sequences come from PBMCs from blood, collected about 20 months after vaccination. The TCR comes from a man between 50 and 69 years old who received an inactivated influenza vaccine. CDR3 sequence (DNA): TGCAGTGCGGGTCGCGACAGGGGGAATGGCTACACCTTC. Translating it yields CSAGRDRGNGYTF.